The 12 T cell receptor beta chains presented below share a single source sample, sequenced in a study of early T cells in non-severe SARS-CoV-2 infection. MiXCR, run by TCRdb on the 5' RACE reads, gives a single entry per CDR3 protein. This table holds fewer than 120,000 distinct CDR3 sequences, around 12% found once. This material consisted of whole blood, taken at baseline. The receptors were sampled from an adult who was a healthcare worker with PCR-confirmed SARS-CoV-2 infection or an uninfected control (not recorded which).

This clonotype was counted between two and nine times. This rearrangement joins TRBV6-5 to TRBJ2-7, with D maybe TRBD2 (6 bases). The CDR3 extends over 14 amino acids. The germline V gene encodes CDR1 MNHEY and CDR2 SVGAGI. With 2 bases removed from V and 8 bases from J, the gap between germline ends came to 16 bases. The CDR3 bases are TGTGCCAGCAGTTACGAAGCGGGCAGGGCCCAGCAGTACTTC. Protein sequence: CASSYEAGRAQQYF.

This chain connects TRBV6-5 to TRBJ2-1; no clear D. Germline loops: CDR1 MNHEY, CDR2 SVGAGI. This CDR3 comprises 15 residues. V lost 1 base and J 4 bases, leaving 11 bases between the germline ends. This CDR3 is CASSYFTGFYNEQFF. The CDR3 DNA is TGTGCCAGCAGTTACTTCACCGGGTTTTACAATGAGCAGTTCTTC.

This clonotype showed up just once. The rearrangement uses TRBV18 and TRBJ1-1, with D hard to call. Germline V gene lookup returns CDR1 KGHSH and CDR2 LQKENI. The CDR3 is made up of 17 amino acids. V lost 3 bases and J 1 base, leaving 18 bases between the germline ends. Written as DNA, the CDR3 is TGTGCCAGCTCACCGGCGTTAGGAGCACCTCGGAACACTGAAGCTTTCTTT. Its protein product is CASSPALGAPRNTEAFF.

This clonotype was seen many times. The V gene is TRBV5-4, the J gene TRBJ1-1; D is possibly TRBD1 (6 bases). CDR1 SGHNT and CDR2 YYREEE come from the germline V gene (reference sequence). The V end was cut by 1 base, the J end by 0 bases, with 10 bases between. This CDR3 comprises 15 residues. CDR3: CASSLWGHMNTEAFF. The CDR3 region has the DNA TGTGCCAGCAGCTTGTGGGGGCATATGAACACTGAAGCTTTCTTT. Full variable domain (missing parts from reference TRBV5-4 and TRBJ1-1): ETGVTQSPTHLIKTRGQQVTLRCSSQSGHNTVSWYQQALGQGPQFIFQYYREEENGRGNFPPRFSGLQFPNYSSELNVNALELDDSALYLCASSLWGHMNTEAFFGQGTRLTVV.

This chain uses TRBV29-1 with TRBJ2-2; D remains unclear. Trimming stripped 0 bases from V and 1 base from J, with 12 bases between. Germline lookup yields CDR1 SQVTM and CDR2 ANQGSEA. This CDR3 is 16 amino acids long. CDR3 in DNA: TGCAGCGTTGAAGATCCGGGCAGGCTGAACACCGGGGAGCTGTTTTTT. Protein sequence: CSVEDPGRLNTGELFF.

This clonotype was found a few times. This chain connects TRBV5-1 to TRBJ2-6, with D unclear. Germline-derived CDR1 and CDR2 are SGHRS and YFSETQ. The V and J ends lost 2 bases and 0 bases respectively, with 15 bases between them. The CDR3 loop spans 18 amino acids. The CDR3 DNA reads as TGCGCCAGCAGCTTCCTACTCCCGCAAACCTCTGGGGCCAACGTCCTGACTTTC. Translated: CASSFLLPQTSGANVLTF.

This clonotype was detected a few times. The gene calls are TRBV19 and TRBJ1-4; 8 bases are shared with TRBD1. The CDR3 length is 13 residues. CDR1 is LNHDA, CDR2 SQIVND, per germline (reference sequence). Trimming cost V 7 bases and J 5 bases; bases outside gene matches: 3. For the CDR3, the DNA is TGTGCCAGTATGGGACAGGCGAATGAAAAACTGTTTTTT. This codes for CASMGQANEKLFF.

The rearrangement uses TRBV18 and TRBJ1-1; no clear D. The CDR3 length is 13 residues. V shed 6 bases and J shed 6 bases, with 14 bases lying between them. Germline assignment: CDR1 KGHSH and CDR2 LQKENI. The CDR3 is CASSPLSEAEAFF. The CDR3 DNA reads TGTGCCAGCTCCCCGTTGAGTGAGGCTGAAGCTTTCTTT.

This clonotype was recorded many times. The chain joins TRBV20-1 to TRBJ1-1; no clear D. V lost 1 base, J lost 0 bases, and 15 bases lay in between. The CDR3 has 16 amino acids. Germline V gene lookup returns CDR1 DFQATT and CDR2 SNEGSKA (reference sequence). The CDR3 nucleotides read TGCAGTGCTAGAGTAAATGTACCGCCAGTGAACACTGAAGCTTTCTTT. Amino acid sequence: CSARVNVPPVNTEAFF.

This clonotype was counted between two and nine times. This chain connects TRBV25-1 to TRBJ1-3, with 10 bases identical to TRBD1. The ends lost 3 bases at V and 3 bases at J; junction bases unmatched: 8. Germline CDR1 is MGHDK and CDR2 is SYGVNS. The CDR3 is made up of 17 amino acids. CDR3 loop: CASSDPRQGANGNTIYF. DNA of the CDR3: TGTGCCAGCAGTGACCCTCGACAGGGGGCGAATGGAAACACCATATATTTT.

V and J are TRBV2 and TRBJ1-1; possible D gene TRBD1, 5 bases. V lost 5 bases, J lost 5 bases, and 15 bases lay in between. Germline CDR1 SNHLY, CDR2 FYNNEI. The CDR3 is made up of 14 amino acids. CDR3 in amino acids: CASSNARRGTEAFF. The CDR3 DNA sequence: TGTGCCAGCAGTAATGCCAGGAGGGGAACTGAAGCTTTCTTT.

Many counts were recorded for this clonotype. The chain joins TRBV6-5 to TRBJ2-7; 7 positions agree with TRBD1. CDR1 MNHEY and CDR2 SVGAGI come from the germline V gene. Trimming removed 6 bases from V and 2 bases from J; junction bases left unmatched: 4. The CDR3 is 13 residues long. The CDR3 DNA is TGTGCCAGCAGACCGGGACAGACCTACGAGCAGTACTTC. Its protein product is CASRPGQTYEQYF.